This T cell receptor (beta chain) is from a study of shared clonotypes between healthy human individuals. Study context: Three plates each covered CD4 naive and memory; CD8 naive two, CD8 memory one.

This clone was detected a few times. Clones were sequenced by immunoSEQ multiplex PCR, and TCRdb holds only the in-frame ones, with some missing. This table holds more than 1 million clones, roughly 74% found once. The origin of this receptor is a man between 18 and 29 years old in good health. Some clones in this sample may be carry-over from other donors' samples. Sequencing input: memory CD4+ T cells from PBMCs. Subset indicated: CD45RA-negative fraction.

CDR3 loop: CATSRIFASNDGYTF. CDR3 bases: TGTGCCACCAGCAGAATCTTTGCCTCAAATGATGGCTACACCTTC. The genes are TRBV15 and TRBJ1-2; D unclear. This CDR3 has 15 amino acids. Germline V CDR1 and CDR2: LNHNV, YYDKDF (reference sequence). V lost 2 bases and J lost 6, with 16 bases in between.